This note documents a single TCR beta chain sequence. This sample was included in a study of human T cells and chemical hapten exposure. The time point is: patch test 1, 2 weeks after DPC sensitization. Treatment defined: therapeutic diphenylcyclopropenone sensitization with weekly scalp DPC. The CDR3 loop spans 15 amino acids. Germline CDR1 reads SGHRS; CDR2 reads YFSETQ. The J segment lost 4 bases and the V segment lost 6 bases, leaving 9 bases of the junction unmatched. MiXCR, applied by TCRdb to the RACE reads, yields one record per CDR3 protein. The sample yields roughly 180,000 distinct CDR3 sequences, approximately 20% seen once.

The receptor was isolated from a woman in her fifties or sixties with alopecia areata. Some clones in this sample may be carry-over from other donors' samples. The source was whole blood, collected in connection with sensitization to the hapten diphenylcyclopropenone (DPC). The gene calls are TRBV5-1 and TRBJ2-5; 10 bases match TRBD1. CDR3 in amino acids: CASMPTGGAIETQYF. The DNA for the CDR3 is TGCGCCAGCATGCCGACAGGGGGCGCGATAGAGACCCAGTACTTC.